The 7 T cell receptor beta chains given below trace back to one sample, sequenced in a study of blood T cell repertoires in COVID-19. Measured with immunoSEQ multiplex PCR; TCRdb has only the in-frame clones, and not every one. The sample lists 300,000 to 450,000 clones, roughly 86% seen once, with around 3% in the top ten. The material sequenced was peripheral blood. The receptors stem from a human donor in a cohort sampled during active COVID-19.

The V and J genes are TRBV2 and TRBJ1-6; possibly TRBD1 for D (5 bases). The CDR3 covers 15 residues. V gave up 4 bases and J gave up 5 bases, with 12 bases separating them. CDR1 is SNHLY and CDR2 is FYNNEI in the germline V gene. The CDR3 DNA reads TGTGCCAGCAGTGGGGGCGACCCCGATAATTCACCCCTCCACTTT. This codes for CASSGGDPDNSPLHF.

CDR3 residues: CASSPDGLAGYNEQFF. The CDR3 region has the DNA TGCGCCAGCAGCCCGGACGGGCTAGCGGGCTACAATGAGCAGTTCTTC. The V gene is TRBV5-1, the J gene TRBJ2-1; 8 nucleotides align to TRBD2. With V trimmed by 4 bases and J by 3 bases, 9 bases remained unmatched. Germline CDR1 and CDR2: SGHRS and YFSETQ. The CDR3 loop spans 16 amino acids.

V gene TRBV15 combines with J gene TRBJ1-5, with a tentative D call TRBD1 (6 bases). Deletions cut 0 bases from V and 5 bases from J, with 17 bases between. The CDR3 spans 17 residues. Germline CDR1 reads LNHNV; CDR2 reads YYDKDF (reference sequence). The CDR3 region is CATSRDLLQGGDQPQHF. The DNA for the CDR3 is TGTGCCACCAGCAGAGATCTGCTACAGGGCGGCGATCAGCCCCAGCATTTT.

The chain uses TRBV5-1 and TRBJ2-1, with D tentatively TRBD2 (5 bases). This CDR3 is 14 amino acids long. The V and J ends lost 4 bases and 15 bases respectively, with 23 bases between them. Germline CDR1 and CDR2: SGHRS and YFSETQ. CDR3 sequence (DNA): TGCGCCAGCAGCCCACTCACTAGTTCCTCAGGAACGTTCTTC. Its protein is CASSPLTSSSGTFF.

The chain recombines TRBV2 with TRBJ2-1; 8 nucleotides align to TRBD1. The CDR3 consists of 15 residues. CDR1 is SNHLY and CDR2 is FYNNEI in the germline V gene. Losses at the gene ends were 6 bases for V and 0 bases for J; bases not matched to a gene: 4. CDR3 loop: CASRADRGSYNEQFF. For the CDR3, the DNA is TGTGCCAGCAGGGCAGACAGGGGCTCCTACAATGAGCAGTTCTTC.

The V gene is TRBV30, the J gene TRBJ2-5; 9 bases agree with TRBD2. This CDR3 region has 15 residues. Germline V gene data show CDR1 as GTSNPN and CDR2 as SVGIG (reference sequence). V trimming: 4 bases; J trimming: 2 bases; junction bases outside the gene matches: 8. The CDR3 region has the DNA TGTGCCTGGAATGGTGCGGGGGGGGTGCAAGAGACCCAGTACTTC. Encoded protein: CAWNGAGGVQETQYF.

The chain has TRBV5-1 and TRBJ2-3, with 7 bases lining up with TRBD2. CDR1 and CDR2 (germline): SGHRS, YFSETQ. Germline trimming cut 8 bases from V and 4 bases from J; bases unmatched to any gene: 13. The CDR3 totals 15 residues. The CDR3 DNA sequence: TGCGCCAGTACCGGGACTACCCCCCGCGCAGATACGCAGTATTTT. This translates into CASTGTTPRADTQYF.